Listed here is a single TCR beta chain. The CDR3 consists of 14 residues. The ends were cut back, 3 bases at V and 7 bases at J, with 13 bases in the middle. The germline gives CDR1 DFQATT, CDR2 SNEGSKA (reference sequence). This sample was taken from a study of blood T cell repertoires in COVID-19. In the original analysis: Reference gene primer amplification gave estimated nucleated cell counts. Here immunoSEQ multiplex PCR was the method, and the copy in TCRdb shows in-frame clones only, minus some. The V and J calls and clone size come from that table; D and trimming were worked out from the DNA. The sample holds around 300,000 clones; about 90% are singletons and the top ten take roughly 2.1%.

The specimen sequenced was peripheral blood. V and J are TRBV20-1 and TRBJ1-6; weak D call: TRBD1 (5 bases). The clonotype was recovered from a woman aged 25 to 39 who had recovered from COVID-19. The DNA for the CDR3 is TGCAGTGCTAGTAGTGGGGCGGAGAATTCACCCCTCCACTTT. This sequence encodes CSASSGAENSPLHF.